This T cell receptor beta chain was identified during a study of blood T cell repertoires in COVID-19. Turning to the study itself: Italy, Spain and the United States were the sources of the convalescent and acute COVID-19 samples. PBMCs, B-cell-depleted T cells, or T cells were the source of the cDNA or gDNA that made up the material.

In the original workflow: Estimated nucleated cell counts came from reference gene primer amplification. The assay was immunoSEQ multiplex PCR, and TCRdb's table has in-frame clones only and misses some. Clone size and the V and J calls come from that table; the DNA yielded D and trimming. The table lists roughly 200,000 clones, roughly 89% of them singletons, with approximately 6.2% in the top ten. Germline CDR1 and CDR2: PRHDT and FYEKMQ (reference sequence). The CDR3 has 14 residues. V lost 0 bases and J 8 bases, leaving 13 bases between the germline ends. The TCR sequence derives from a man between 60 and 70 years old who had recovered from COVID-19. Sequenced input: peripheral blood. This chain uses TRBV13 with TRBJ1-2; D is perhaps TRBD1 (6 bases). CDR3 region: CASSLGQQGRGYTF. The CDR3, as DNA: TGTGCCAGCAGCTTAGGCCAACAGGGCAGGGGCTACACCTTC.